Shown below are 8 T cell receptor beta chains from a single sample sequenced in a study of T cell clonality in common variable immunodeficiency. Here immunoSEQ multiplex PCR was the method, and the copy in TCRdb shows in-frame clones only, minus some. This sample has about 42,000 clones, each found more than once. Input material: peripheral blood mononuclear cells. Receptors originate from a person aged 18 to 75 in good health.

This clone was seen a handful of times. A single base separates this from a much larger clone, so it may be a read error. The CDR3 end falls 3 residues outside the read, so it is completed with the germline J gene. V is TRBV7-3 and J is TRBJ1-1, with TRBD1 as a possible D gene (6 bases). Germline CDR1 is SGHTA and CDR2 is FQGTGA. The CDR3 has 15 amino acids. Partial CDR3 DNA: TGTTCCAGCAGCTTTATGGGGACAAAGAACACTGAA. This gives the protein CSSSFMGTKNTE. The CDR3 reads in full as CSSSFMGTKNTEAFF.

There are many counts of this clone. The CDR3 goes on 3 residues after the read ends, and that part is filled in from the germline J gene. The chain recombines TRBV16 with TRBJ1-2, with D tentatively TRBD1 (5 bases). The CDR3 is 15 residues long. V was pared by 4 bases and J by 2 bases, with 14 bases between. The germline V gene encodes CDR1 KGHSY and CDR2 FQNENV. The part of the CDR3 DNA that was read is TGTGCCAGCAGCCGAGACAGTGGCATAAACTATGGC. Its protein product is CASSRDSGINYG. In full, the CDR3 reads CASSRDSGINYGYTF.

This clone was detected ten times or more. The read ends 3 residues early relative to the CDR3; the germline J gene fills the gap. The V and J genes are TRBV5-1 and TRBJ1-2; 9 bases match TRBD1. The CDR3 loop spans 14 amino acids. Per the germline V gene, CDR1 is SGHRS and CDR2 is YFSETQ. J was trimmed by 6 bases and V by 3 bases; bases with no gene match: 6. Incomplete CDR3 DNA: TGCGCCAGCAGCTCCGACGGGACAGGGAATGGC. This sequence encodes CASSSDGTGNG. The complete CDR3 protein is CASSSDGTGNGYTF.

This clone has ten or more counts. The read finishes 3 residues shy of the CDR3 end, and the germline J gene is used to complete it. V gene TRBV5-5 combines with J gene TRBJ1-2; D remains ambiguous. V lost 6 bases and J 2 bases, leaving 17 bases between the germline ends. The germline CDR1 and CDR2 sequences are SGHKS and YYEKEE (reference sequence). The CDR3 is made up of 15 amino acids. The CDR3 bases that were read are TGTGCCAGCACCCGACGAAACCAAGGGAACTATGGC. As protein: CASTRRNQGNYG. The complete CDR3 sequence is CASTRRNQGNYGYTF.

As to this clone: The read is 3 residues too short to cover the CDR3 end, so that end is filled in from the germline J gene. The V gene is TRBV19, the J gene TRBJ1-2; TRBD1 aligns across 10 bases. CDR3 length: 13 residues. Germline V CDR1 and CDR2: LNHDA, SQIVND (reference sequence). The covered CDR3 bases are TGTGCCAGTAGTATGGGGACAGGGGTGACT. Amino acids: CASSMGTGVT. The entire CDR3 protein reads CASSMGTGVTYTF. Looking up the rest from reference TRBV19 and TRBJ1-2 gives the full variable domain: DGGITQSPKYLFRKEGQNVTLSCEQNLNHDAMYWYRQDPGQGLRLIYYSQIVNDFQKGDIAEGYSVSREKKESFPLTVTSAQKNPTAFYLCASSMGTGVTYTFGSGTRLTVV.

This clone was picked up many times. CDR3 bases read: TGTGCCAGCAGCTTAACCGGGACAGGTCGAAACATT. Translation: CASSLTGTGRNI. The whole CDR3 is CASSLTGTGRNIQYF. V is TRBV7-2 and J is TRBJ2-4, with TRBD1 matching over 8 bases. The read terminates 3 residues ahead of where the CDR3 ends, so the germline J gene completes it. V lost 2 bases, J lost 6 bases, and 6 bases stayed unmatched. Germline lookup yields CDR1 SGHTA and CDR2 FQGNSA. CDR3 length equals 15 residues.

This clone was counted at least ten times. CDR3 bases read: TGTGCCAGCAGTCCCTTGGGACAGGGAATTTACGAG. Protein: CASSPLGQGIYE. The full CDR3 is CASSPLGQGIYEQYF. The chain couples TRBV6-2 or TRBV6-3 to TRBJ2-7; 9 bases match TRBD1. The CDR3 end lies 3 residues beyond the end of the read and is filled in from the germline J gene. Germline-derived CDR1 and CDR2 are MNHEY and SVGEGT. J lost 4 bases, V lost 5 bases, and 9 bases had no gene match. The CDR3 length is 15 residues.

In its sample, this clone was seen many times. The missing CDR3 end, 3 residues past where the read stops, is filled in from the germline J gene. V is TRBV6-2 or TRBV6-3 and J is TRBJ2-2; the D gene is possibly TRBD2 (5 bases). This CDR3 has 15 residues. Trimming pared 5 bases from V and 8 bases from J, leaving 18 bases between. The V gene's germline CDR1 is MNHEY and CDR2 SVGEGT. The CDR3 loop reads CASSRGGLSAGELFF. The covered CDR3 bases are TGTGCCAGCAGTCGCGGAGGCCTGAGTGCGGGGGAG.